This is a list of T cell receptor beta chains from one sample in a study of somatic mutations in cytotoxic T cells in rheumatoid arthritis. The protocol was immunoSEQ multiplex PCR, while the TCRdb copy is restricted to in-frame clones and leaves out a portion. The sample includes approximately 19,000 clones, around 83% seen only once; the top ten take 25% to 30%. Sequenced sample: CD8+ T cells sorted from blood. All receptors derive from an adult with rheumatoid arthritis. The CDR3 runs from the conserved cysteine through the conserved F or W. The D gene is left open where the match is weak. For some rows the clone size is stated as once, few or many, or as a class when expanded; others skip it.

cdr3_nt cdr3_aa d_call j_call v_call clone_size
TGTGCCAGCAGCTTAGGGTGGGGGAGTGGGGAGCTGTTTTTT CASSLGWGSGELFF NA TRBJ2-2 TRBV7-8 NA
TGTGCCAGCAGCTCCCGCGATGGACACTTTGAAGCTTTCTTT CASSSRDGHFEAFF NA TRBJ1-1 TRBV6-5 NA
TGTGCCAGCAGCTCGATGACAGCGACAGATACGCAGTATTTT CASSSMTATDTQYF NA TRBJ2-3 TRBV7-9 NA
TGCGCCAGCAGTGATTCCTTTACTGGTGAGCAGTTCTTC CASSDSFTGEQFF NA TRBJ2-1 TRBV10-2 NA
TGTGCCAGCAGCTTGGGGGGGAACACAGATACGCAGTATTTT CASSLGGNTDTQYF TRBD2 TRBJ2-3 TRBV7-6 NA
TGTGCCAGCAGCTTAAGGGACAGGATATACGAGCAGTACTTC CASSLRDRIYEQYF TRBD1 TRBJ2-7 TRBV13 NA
TGTGCCAGTAGTATGACAGGAAACGAGCAGTACTTC CASSMTGNEQYF NA TRBJ2-7 TRBV19 NA
TGTGCCAGCAGTTTATCTCCGGCGAACACTGAAGCTTTCTTT CASSLSPANTEAFF NA TRBJ1-1 TRBV27 NA
TGTGCCAGCAGCCTCGGACAGATTAGCACAGATACGCAGTATTTT CASSLGQISTDTQYF NA TRBJ2-3 TRBV14 NA
TGTGCCAGCAGCTCGGACAGGAATCAGCCCCAGCATTTT CASSSDRNQPQHF TRBD1 TRBJ1-5 TRBV2 NA
TGTGCCACCAGCAGAGATATACATGGCTACACCTTC CATSRDIHGYTF NA TRBJ1-2 TRBV15 NA
TGTGCCAGCAGGGGACAGGGTAGCATGCAGACCCAGTACTTC CASRGQGSMQTQYF TRBD1 TRBJ2-5 TRBV25-1 medium-sized
TGTGCCAGCAGCTTTCAGGGCTCGGAAAAACTGTTTTTT CASSFQGSEKLFF NA TRBJ1-4 TRBV5-6 NA
TGTGCCAGCAGTTACTCGCAGGGGGACAATCAGCCCCAGCATTTT CASSYSQGDNQPQHF TRBD1 TRBJ1-5 TRBV6-5 NA